The 19 T cell receptor beta chains listed next were all sequenced from one sample in a study of blood T cell repertoires in COVID-19. Clones were sequenced by immunoSEQ multiplex PCR, and TCRdb holds only the in-frame ones, with some missing. The sample yields 250,000 to 350,000 clones, about 85% seen once. The sequencing sample was made of peripheral blood. The receptors come from a woman between 50 and 59 years old who had recovered from COVID-19.

V usage is TRBV5-1 and J usage is TRBJ2-7; 9 bases fit TRBD2. Germline V gene data show CDR1 as SGHRS and CDR2 as YFSETQ. Trimming took 4 bases from V and 2 from J; bases not matched to a gene: 4. This CDR3 region has 14 residues. Here the CDR3 DNA reads TGCGCCAGCAGCACGACTAGCGGAGCCTACGAGCAGTACTTC. It translates to CASSTTSGAYEQYF.

CDR3 nucleotides: TGTGCCAGCAGCTGGGGGGATGGTACTGAAGCTTTCTTT. It codes for CASSWGDGTEAFF. This rearrangement joins TRBV5-6 to TRBJ1-1, with D possibly being TRBD1 (5 bases). The V end was cut by 3 bases, the J end by 5 bases, with 11 bases between. Germline values: CDR1 SGHDT, CDR2 YYEEEE. This CDR3 has 13 amino acids.

The rearrangement links TRBV24-1 to TRBJ2-3; 13 nucleotides align to TRBD2. V dropped 7 bases and J dropped 5; count of bases not matched to a gene: 5. CDR3 length: 15 amino acids. From germline, CDR1 is KGHDR and CDR2 SFDVKD. CDR3 loop: CATSRLAGGLDTQYF. In nucleotides, the CDR3 is TGTGCCACCAGCCGACTAGCGGGAGGTCTAGATACGCAGTATTTT.

The chain links TRBV30 to TRBJ2-7; D remains ambiguous. Germline CDR1 is GTSNPN and CDR2 is SVGIG (reference sequence). Trimming left V 1 base short and J 2 bases short, with 6 bases between. CDR3 length equals 12 residues. CDR3 sequence reads: CAWSDRAYEQYF. CDR3 coding DNA: TGTGCCTGGAGTGACAGAGCCTACGAGCAGTACTTC.

The rearrangement joins TRBV6-5 to TRBJ1-2; D is possibly TRBD1 (5 bases). The V gene lost 0 bases and the J gene lost 8 bases, with 19 bases spanning the gap. CDR1 and CDR2 (germline): MNHEY, SVGAGI. The CDR3 has 16 amino acids. CDR3 sequence (DNA): TGTGCCAGCAGTTACTCTGGAACAGGCCTCTCGGTAGGCTACACCTTC. This translates into CASSYSGTGLSVGYTF.

The V call is TRBV7-2, the J call TRBJ2-7; possible D gene TRBD2, 5 bases. CDR3 size: 13 residues. Trimming took 4 bases from V and 7 from J, leaving 14 bases between them. Germline V gene lookup returns CDR1 SGHTA and CDR2 FQGNSA. CDR3: CASSSRARGEQYF. DNA for the CDR3: TGTGCCAGCAGCTCCCGGGCCCGAGGGGAGCAGTACTTC.

This chain joins TRBV5-1 and TRBJ1-1, with D unresolved. V lost 3 bases, J lost 0 bases, and 18 bases lay in between. Germline V lookup: CDR1 SGHRS, CDR2 YFSETQ. The CDR3 contains 17 residues. CDR3 sequence (DNA): TGCGCCAGCAGCTGGATGGGGAGTACCGGAGTGAACACTGAAGCTTTCTTT. This sequence encodes CASSWMGSTGVNTEAFF.

This chain links TRBV30 with TRBJ1-6, with D uncertain. The CDR3 is made up of 16 amino acids. V lost 8 bases, J lost 0 bases, and 17 bases lay in between. The germline V gene has CDR1 GTSNPN and CDR2 SVGIG (reference sequence). The CDR3 nucleotides read TGTGCCATGGAGGGATACAGACACTCCTATAATTCACCCCTCCACTTT. This sequence encodes CAMEGYRHSYNSPLHF.

V is TRBV6-6 and J is TRBJ2-7, with 9 bases that match TRBD1. J lost 3 bases, V lost 2 bases, and 5 bases had no gene match. The germline V gene encodes CDR1 MNHNY and CDR2 SVGAGI (reference sequence). CDR3 length: 15 residues. Here the CDR3 DNA reads TGTGCCAGCAGTTACCGGACAGGGGCTGTCTACGAGCAGTACTTC. Translation: CASSYRTGAVYEQYF.

The chain has TRBV28 and TRBJ1-1, with unresolved D. Germline lookup yields CDR1 MDHEN and CDR2 SYDVKM. The germline V and J ends were trimmed by 5 bases and 11 bases, with 12 bases remaining between them. The length of the CDR3 is 11 residues. For the CDR3, the DNA is TGTGCCAGCAGTCTCGGGCAGCGGGCTTTCTTT. Translation: CASSLGQRAFF.

The V and J genes are TRBV11-3 and TRBJ2-5; maybe TRBD1 (5 bases). V was pared by 1 base and J by 5 bases, with 8 bases between. The CDR3 length is 13 residues. Germline V gene sequence: CDR1 SGHNT, CDR2 YENEEA. The CDR3: CASSLGGWETQYF. CDR3 nucleotides: TGTGCCAGCAGCTTAGGGGGCTGGGAGACCCAGTACTTC.

This chain connects TRBV27 to TRBJ2-1, with 9 positions matching TRBD2. Germline V gene data show CDR1 as MNHEY and CDR2 as SMNVEV (reference sequence). CDR3 length: 15 residues. V gave up 5 bases and J gave up 2 bases; unmatched junction bases: 4. As DNA, the CDR3 is TGTGCCAGCAGTACGACTAGCGGCCCCTACAATGAGCAGTTCTTC. Its protein product is CASSTTSGPYNEQFF.

The gene calls are TRBV28 and TRBJ2-7; possibly TRBD1 for D (5 bases). The CDR3 totals 15 residues. Trimming took 6 bases from V and 6 from J, leaving 21 bases between them. CDR1 and CDR2 (germline): MDHEN, SYDVKM. In DNA form, the CDR3 reads TGTGCCAGCAGGTCTCTAGATGGCAGGGTTGCCGAGCAGTACTTC. This gives the protein CASRSLDGRVAEQYF.

This chain joins TRBV28 and TRBJ1-2; D uncertain. Germline lookup yields CDR1 MDHEN and CDR2 SYDVKM. CDR3 size: 12 residues. The CDR3 DNA reads TGTGCAGCGACGTCGGGGAACTATGGCTACACCTTC. Translating gives CAATSGNYGYTF.

The chain has TRBV27 and TRBJ2-3, with 7 bases aligning to TRBD2. Germline V CDR1 and CDR2: MNHEY, SMNVEV (reference sequence). J gave up 9 bases and V 0 bases, and 3 bases lay outside the gene matches. This CDR3 has 13 residues. The CDR3 coding sequence is TGTGCCAGCAGTTTATCTCCGCGGGAGACGCAGTATTTT. Residues: CASSLSPRETQYF.

The chain combines TRBV7-3 with TRBJ2-2, with 9 bases aligning to TRBD1. The J segment lost 2 bases and the V segment lost 5 bases, leaving 12 bases of the junction unmatched. The CDR3 runs 18 residues. Germline-derived CDR1 and CDR2 are SGHTA and FQGTGA. In DNA, the CDR3 is TGTGCCAGCAGCCATTACGGGACAGGGTTGGGCAACACCGGGGAGCTGTTTTTT. Residues: CASSHYGTGLGNTGELFF.

This clone was seen only once. The genes are TRBV7-2 and TRBJ2-6; TRBD1 aligns across 8 bases. Germline-derived CDR1 and CDR2 are SGHTA and FQGNSA. The CDR3 has 18 residues. Trimming at V came to 5 bases and at J to 2 bases, leaving 11 bases not matched to a gene. CDR3 nucleotide sequence: TGTGCCAGCAGCCCGTGGGGTCAGGGGGCAGCTGGGGCCAACGTCCTGACTTTC. Protein: CASSPWGQGAAGANVLTF.

CDR3 nucleotide sequence: TGTGCCAGCAGTGCAAGATACCCCCGGGATTCACCCCTCCACTTT. Translating it yields CASSARYPRDSPLHF. The chain has TRBV2 and TRBJ1-6; no clear D gene. Germline V CDR1 and CDR2: SNHLY, FYNNEI. This CDR3 has 15 amino acids. Trimming took off 4 bases at V and 8 bases at J, with 15 bases between the two ends.

The rearrangement links TRBV5-8 to TRBJ2-1; D possibly corresponds to TRBD2 (5 bases). CDR1 SGHTS and CDR2 YDEGEE come from the germline V gene. This CDR3 region has 16 residues. V was clipped by 1 base and J by 6 bases, with 17 bases between them. Here the CDR3 reads CASSLWWLAGSNEQFF. CDR3 in DNA: TGTGCCAGCAGCTTGTGGTGGCTAGCAGGTTCCAATGAGCAGTTCTTC. Supplemented by reference TRBV5-8 and TRBJ2-1, the full variable domain reads EAGVTQSPTHLIKTRGQQATLRCSPISGHTSVYWYQQALGLGLQFLLWYDEGEERNRGNFPPRFSGRQFPNYSSELNVNALELEDSALYLCASSLWWLAGSNEQFFGPGTRLTVL.